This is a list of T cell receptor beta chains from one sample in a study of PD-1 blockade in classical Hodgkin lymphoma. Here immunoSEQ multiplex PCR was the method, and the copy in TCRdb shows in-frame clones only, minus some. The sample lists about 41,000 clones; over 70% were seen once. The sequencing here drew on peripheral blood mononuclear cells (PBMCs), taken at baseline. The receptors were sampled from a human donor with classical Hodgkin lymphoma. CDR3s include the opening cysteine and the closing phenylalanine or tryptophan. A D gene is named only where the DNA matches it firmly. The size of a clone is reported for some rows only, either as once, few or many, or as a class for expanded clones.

cdr3_nt: TGTGCCAGCAGCATACTTGAAGCTTTCTTT; cdr3_aa: CASSILEAFF; j_call: TRBJ1-1; d_call: .; cdr3_length: 10; v_call: TRBV7-9; clone_size: .
cdr3_nt: TGTGCCAGTAGTATAGGGCAGTACAATCAGCCCCAGCATTTT; cdr3_aa: CASSIGQYNQPQHF; j_call: TRBJ1-5; d_call: .; cdr3_length: 14; v_call: TRBV19; clone_size: .
cdr3_nt: TGTGCCAGCAGTTTACCCCTTGGCGGGAGTGACTACAATGAGCAGTTCTTC; cdr3_aa: CASSLPLGGSDYNEQFF; j_call: TRBJ2-1; d_call: TRBD2; cdr3_length: 17; v_call: TRBV28; clone_size: .
cdr3_nt: TGTGCCTGGGACACCCTCTCTGGGGCCAACGTCCTGACTTTC; cdr3_aa: CAWDTLSGANVLTF; j_call: TRBJ2-6; d_call: .; cdr3_length: 14; v_call: TRBV30; clone_size: .
cdr3_nt: TGTGCCAGCAGCAGTCGCGGAGGACAGGGGGCTAAGGGCACTGAAGCTTTCTTT; cdr3_aa: CASSSRGGQGAKGTEAFF; j_call: TRBJ1-1; d_call: TRBD1; cdr3_length: 18; v_call: TRBV7-2; clone_size: .
cdr3_nt: TGTGCCAGCAGTTACTCGCTTACAGGGTTGACCTACGAGCAGTACTTC; cdr3_aa: CASSYSLTGLTYEQYF; j_call: TRBJ2-7; d_call: .; cdr3_length: 16; v_call: TRBV6-5; clone_size: few
cdr3_nt: TGTGCCAGCTCACCAGGGCAGGGACAGGGGACTGAAGCTTTCTTT; cdr3_aa: CASSPGQGQGTEAFF; j_call: TRBJ1-1; d_call: TRBD1; cdr3_length: 15; v_call: TRBV18; clone_size: .
cdr3_nt: TGTGCCAGCAAGCCCCAGGGCGGCTCTGGAAACACCATATATTTT; cdr3_aa: CASKPQGGSGNTIYF; j_call: TRBJ1-3; d_call: .; cdr3_length: 15; v_call: TRBV6-5; clone_size: .
cdr3_nt: TGTGCCAGCAGTTTAGAGCGTCAACTAGCGGGAGTGGGAGCCAAAAACATTCAGTACTTC; cdr3_aa: CASSLERQLAGVGAKNIQYF; j_call: TRBJ2-4; d_call: TRBD2; cdr3_length: 20; v_call: TRBV28; clone_size: .
cdr3_nt: TGTGCCAGCACCCCGGACAGGGCGACTGGAAACACCATATATTTT; cdr3_aa: CASTPDRATGNTIYF; j_call: TRBJ1-3; d_call: TRBD1; cdr3_length: 15; v_call: TRBV6-1; clone_size: .